A selection of T cell receptor beta chains follows, all from one sample in a study of blood T cell repertoires in COVID-19. The protocol was immunoSEQ multiplex PCR, while the TCRdb copy is restricted to in-frame clones and leaves out a portion. Of about 270,000 clones listed, roughly 93% are singletons. Sequencing input: PBMCs or T cells enriched from blood (not recorded which). The receptors were gathered from a woman between 40 and 55 years old with acute COVID-19. CDR3s include the opening cysteine and the closing phenylalanine or tryptophan. Each record gives: J gene, clone size, V gene, D gene, CDR3 length, CDR3 DNA, CDR3 protein. The D gene is left open where the match is weak. Some rows have no size entry. The others give once, few or many, or a class for an expanded clone.

>TRBJ2-5|once|TRBV19|.|13
TGTGCCAGTAGTATAGTTAGGGGAGAGACCCAGTACTTC
CASSIVRGETQYF
>TRBJ2-1|.|TRBV5-1|.|14
TGCGCCAGCAGCTTGGCCGCAGGGGCACATGAGCAGTTCTTC
CASSLAAGAHEQFF
>TRBJ1-2|.|TRBV4-1|.|15
TGCGCCAGCAGCCAAGATGGTTCGAGGCTCTATGGCTACACCTTC
CASSQDGSRLYGYTF
>TRBJ2-5|once|TRBV2|TRBD1|15
TGTGCCAGCCGGATAGACAGGGGGCTGCGAGAGACCCAGTACTTC
CASRIDRGLRETQYF
>TRBJ2-7|.|TRBV5-4|.|12
TGTGCCAGCAGCCCCGGAGGCCTCGTGCAGTACTTC
CASSPGGLVQYF
>TRBJ1-3|.|TRBV7-9|TRBD1|17
TGTGCCAGCAGCACACCTCCATCCGGGACAGGGGGAAACACCATATATTTT
CASSTPPSGTGGNTIYF
>TRBJ2-5|.|TRBV7-3|TRBD2|13
TGTGCCAGCAGCCCAGCGGGAGATGAGACCCAGTACTTC
CASSPAGDETQYF
>TRBJ2-3|.|TRBV19|TRBD1|15
TGTGCCAGTAGTCGGGGACAGGGAAAAGCAGATACGCAGTATTTT
CASSRGQGKADTQYF
>TRBJ1-6|once|TRBV6-5|TRBD1|15
TGTGCCAGCAGTTACTCGGGGACAGGAAATTCACCCCTCCACTTT
CASSYSGTGNSPLHF
>TRBJ2-1|.|TRBV18|TRBD1|15
TGTGCCAGCCCACCTCCGGGACAGGGGTACAATGAGCAGTTCTTC
CASPPPGQGYNEQFF
>TRBJ2-3|.|TRBV5-1|TRBD2|17
TGCGCCAGCAGCTACCGACTAGCGGGAGGTTCGGCAGATACGCAGTATTTT
CASSYRLAGGSADTQYF
>TRBJ1-6|.|TRBV19|TRBD1|17
TGTGCCAGTGGCTCGAGACAGGGCAGGATTGCGGATTCACCCCTCCACTTT
CASGSRQGRIADSPLHF
>TRBJ2-5|.|TRBV19|.|15
TGTGCCAGTGGGTCCGTTGGGGGAGGGGGAGAGACCCAGTACTTC
CASGSVGGGGETQYF
>TRBJ2-5|.|TRBV28|.|14
TGTGCCAGCAGTATGGACAGGGAGGGGGAGACCCAGTACTTC
CASSMDREGETQYF
>TRBJ1-2|.|TRBV4-1|TRBD1|16
TGCGCCAGCAGCCTCCAAGAAGGGGACAGTGCGTATGGCTACACCTTC
CASSLQEGDSAYGYTF
>TRBJ1-1|once|TRBV7-8|TRBD1|17
TGTGCCAGCAGCTTACCACAAACAAGGGGGCACCGCACTGAAGCTTTCTTT
CASSLPQTRGHRTEAFF
>TRBJ2-3|.|TRBV4-3|.|17
TGCGCCAGCAGCCAAGAGGAGGGCGGATCCCGCACAGATACGCAGTATTTT
CASSQEEGGSRTDTQYF
>TRBJ2-7|.|TRBV7-8|TRBD2|16
TGTGCCAGCAGCTTAGTTAGGACTAGCAGATACTACGAGCAGTACTTC
CASSLVRTSRYYEQYF
>TRBJ2-1|.|TRBV9|.|16
TGTGCCAGCAGCGTGGGTAGCGGAATCTCCTACAATGAGCAGTTCTTC
CASSVGSGISYNEQFF